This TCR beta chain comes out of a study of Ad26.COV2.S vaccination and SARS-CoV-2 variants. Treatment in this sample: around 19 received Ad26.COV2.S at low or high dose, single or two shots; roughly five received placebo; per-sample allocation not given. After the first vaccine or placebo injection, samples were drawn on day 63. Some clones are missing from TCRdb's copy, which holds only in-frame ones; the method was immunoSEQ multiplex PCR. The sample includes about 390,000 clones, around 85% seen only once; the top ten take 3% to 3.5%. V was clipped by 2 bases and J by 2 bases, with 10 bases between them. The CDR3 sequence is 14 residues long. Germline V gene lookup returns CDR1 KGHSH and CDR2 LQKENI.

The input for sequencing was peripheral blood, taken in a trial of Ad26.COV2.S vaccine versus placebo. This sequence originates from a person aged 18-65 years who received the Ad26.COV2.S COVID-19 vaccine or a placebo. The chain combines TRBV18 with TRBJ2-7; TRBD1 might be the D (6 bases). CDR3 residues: CASSPRTDTYEQYF. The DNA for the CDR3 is TGTGCCAGCTCACCAAGGACAGACACCTACGAGCAGTACTTC.